The entry below describes one T cell receptor beta chain. Its antigen remains undetermined. One base away there is no much larger clone; base qualities are not given. The sample belongs to a study of blood T cells in healthy people across ages (dated by TCRdb to 2014 to 2015). Broadly, across the study: In model experiments, template switching captured roughly one uniquely barcoded TCR beta cDNA molecule for every two T cells. Using deep sequencing normalized with unique cDNA molecular identifiers, the study measured how TCR beta repertoire diversity changes with age. The donors were split into four age groups: young (average roughly 15 years), middle-aged (roughly 42), aged (approximately 60) and long-lived (approximately 80). To avoid experimental bias, donors of different ages were spread randomly across the sequencing lanes. For two donors (one aged 18 to 29 and one aged 80 or older), the study analyzed two additional independent replicas of 1 million unique cDNA reads from the same blood draw. The study at large found these results: There was a strong correlation between observed TCR beta diversity and the percentage of naive T cells measured by flow cytometry. Since profiling was done on bulk unsorted PBMCs, naive and antigen-experienced compartments could not be conclusively compared. Observed TCR beta diversity per million T cells fell roughly linearly with age, and a significant reduction was already apparent by age around 40. Compared with the aged group, more naive CD4+ T cells, fewer expanded clones and increased TCR diversity were shown by the long-lived group, suggesting age selection. Because donor CMV infection status was unknown, age-related changes in expanded clonotypes were potentially confounded. Estimates of total diversity based on one million sequenced T cells were regarded as lower bounds and as underestimates.

Library construction relied on 5' RACE. The run used an Illumina HiSeq 2500. A second roughly 7 to 11 cycle PCR used a sample-barcoded 5' primer and a J-beta primer mix. A template-switch 5' adaptor carrying 12 random nucleotides introduced a unique molecular identifier onto each TCR beta cDNA molecule. Each sample yielded at least 2.5 million CDR3-containing paired-end reads. First-strand cDNA was synthesized from all RNA with the Mint cDNA synthesis kit, primed by a TRBC-specific oligonucleotide. Following uracil-DNA glycosylase treatment, a first 18-cycle PCR with universal primers M1SS and BC2_uni_R was performed on all cDNA. As for the original processing: For normalization, 1 million high-quality reads were randomly selected from each sample, with every read carrying a distinct molecular identifier. Reads sharing molecular identifiers were discarded rather than binned into consensus sequences. CDR3 identification, clonotype clustering and error correction used MiTCR with a Q25 quality threshold and the strictest error-elimination algorithm. A nonparametric unseen species model with Euler transformation was used to estimate lower-bound total TCR beta diversity. TCRdb reran the public reads through fastp at Q25 and MiXCR, keeping productive beta chains. Each CDR3 protein appears once, grouped with its most common genes and DNA. The V and J calls and clone size are TCRdb's, not the authors'. The sample table shows 700,000 to 850,000 distinct CDR3 sequences, and 53% are seen once. The ten largest clones represent under 50% of the sample.

The roughly 37 donors, aged about 6 to 95 years, were systemically healthy Caucasian individuals from Russia. Around 10 milliliters of peripheral blood were collected from each donor into EDTA-treated Vacutainer tubes. Ficoll-Paque density-gradient centrifugation was used to isolate PBMCs, with at least 7 million per sample. Trizol reagent was used to extract total RNA from PBMCs, with at least 6 micrograms per sample. Naive CD45RAhigh/CD27high T cell percentages were measured by flow cytometry on a PBMC aliquot from every donor. CDR1 is given as SGHAT and CDR2 as FQNNGV, both from the germline V gene. The germline V end is reduced by 7 bases and the J end by 12 bases; junction bases left unmatched: 13. The CDR3 holds 15 amino acids from the cysteine to the phenylalanine. CDR3 DNA is the only sequence kept; it has 45 bases, read in frame from the first base.

The sequencing input was blood. The rearranged chain carries TRBV11-2 and TRBJ2-1; 12 bases in the middle match TRBD2. The sequence derives from a man at least 80 years old in good health. The CDR3 region reads CASTKGGTSGRPQFF. The sequenced DNA: TGTGCCAGCACTAAAGGAGGGACTAGCGGGCGTCCGCAGTTCTTC.